The TCR beta chain under discussion was sequenced for a study of cytomegalovirus exposure and HLA in healthy donors. In the study overall: The approximately 700 first-cohort repertoires shared a platform with the approximately 120 validation repertoires, as reported in a later analysis.

Regarding this clone: Its antigen is unidentified.

CDR1 and CDR2 (germline): MNHEY, SVGAGI. This CDR3 has 16 amino acids. V was shortened by 2 bases and J by 6 bases, with 17 bases between the two germline ends. Repertoires were generated with immunoSEQ multiplex PCR, while TCRdb's copy carries only in-frame clones and drops some. The sample includes 100,000 or so clones, around 83% of them seen just once. Regarding the study as a whole: Cytomegalovirus status, reportedly, was diagnosed with high specificity and sensitivity by the classifier. Subsequent analysis found a tendency for first-cohort TCR clusters to co-occur within the approximately 130 validation repertoires. The authors enumerated over 150 TCR beta chains as linked to cytomegalovirus.

The chain is built from TRBV6-5 and TRBJ2-1, with D possibly matching TRBD2 (5 bases). Sequencing was carried out using PBMCs. The clonotype comes from a woman aged 18-29 years in good health and CMV-seropositive. DNA of the CDR3: TGTGCCAGCAGTTACCAAAGCTCCCACGGAGGCAATGAGCAGTTCTTC. Its protein is CASSYQSSHGGNEQFF.